This T cell receptor (beta chain) was documented in a study of blood T cell repertoires in COVID-19. Study overall: Whether acute or convalescent, the COVID-19 samples came from the United States, Italy and Spain. From T cells, B-cell-depleted T cells, or PBMCs came the material, which was cDNA or gDNA.

Germline V gene lookup returns CDR1 MNHEY and CDR2 SMNVEV (reference sequence). Trimming took 6 bases from V and 4 from J, leaving 16 bases between them. The CDR3 is 14 residues long. Assay: immunoSEQ multiplex PCR; the TCRdb copy retains only in-frame clones and omits some. The sample has 140,000 or so clones; 81% are singletons. The gene calls are TRBV27 and TRBJ2-7, with a weak D call TRBD2 (7 bases). The sequenced material came from peripheral blood. The receptor comes from a human donor in a cohort sampled during active COVID-19. In DNA form, the CDR3 reads TGTGCCAGCAGGGGGAGGGAGGGGGTTTACGAGCAGTACTTC. Amino acids: CASRGREGVYEQYF.